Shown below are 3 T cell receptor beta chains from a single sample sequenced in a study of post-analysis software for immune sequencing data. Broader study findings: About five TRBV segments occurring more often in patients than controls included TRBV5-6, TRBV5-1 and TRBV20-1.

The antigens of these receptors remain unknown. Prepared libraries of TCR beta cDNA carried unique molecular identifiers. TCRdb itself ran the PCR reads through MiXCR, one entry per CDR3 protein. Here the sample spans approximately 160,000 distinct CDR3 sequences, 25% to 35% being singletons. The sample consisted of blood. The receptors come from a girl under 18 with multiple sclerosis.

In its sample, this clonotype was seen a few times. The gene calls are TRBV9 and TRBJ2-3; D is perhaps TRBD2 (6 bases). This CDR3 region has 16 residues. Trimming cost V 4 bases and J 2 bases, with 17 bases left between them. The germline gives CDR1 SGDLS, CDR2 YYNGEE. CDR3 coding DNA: TGTGCCAGCAGCCCCCGGGTAGCGGCGGACACAGATACGCAGTATTTT. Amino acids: CASSPRVAADTDTQYF. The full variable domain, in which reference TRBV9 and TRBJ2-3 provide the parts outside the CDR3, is DSGVTQTPKHLITATGQRVTLRCSPRSGDLSVYWYQQSLDQGLQFLIQYYNGEERAKGNILERFSAQQFPDLHSELNLSSLELGDSALYFCASSPRVAADTDTQYFGPGTRLTVL.

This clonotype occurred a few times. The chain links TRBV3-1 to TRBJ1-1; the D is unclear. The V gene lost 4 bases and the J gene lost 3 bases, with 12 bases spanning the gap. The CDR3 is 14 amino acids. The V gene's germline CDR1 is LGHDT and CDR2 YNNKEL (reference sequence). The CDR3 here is CASSREGSHTEAFF. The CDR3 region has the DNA TGTGCCAGCAGCCGGGAGGGATCTCACACTGAAGCTTTCTTT.

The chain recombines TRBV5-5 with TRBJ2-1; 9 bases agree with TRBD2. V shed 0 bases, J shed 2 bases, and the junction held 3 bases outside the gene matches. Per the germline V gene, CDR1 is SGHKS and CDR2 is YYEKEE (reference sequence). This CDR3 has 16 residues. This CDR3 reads CASSLASGITYNEQFF. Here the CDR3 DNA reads TGTGCCAGCAGCTTGGCTAGCGGGATCACCTACAATGAGCAGTTCTTC.